These 20 T cell receptor beta chains were sequenced from one sample in a study of OX40 agonist ivuxolimab in advanced cancers. Clones were read by immunoSEQ multiplex PCR, and TCRdb kept only the in-frame ones, dropping some. The sample holds 65,000 to 90,000 clones, 80% to 95% seen once. The material was CD4+ or CD8+ T cells sorted from blood, obtained in a trial of the OX40 agonist ivuxolimab. These TCRs come from an adult with an advanced solid tumor such as melanoma, head and neck, liver or kidney cancer.

The gene calls are TRBV25-1 and TRBJ2-1; D is possibly TRBD1 (5 bases). Trimming shortened V by 1 base and J by 1 base, and 8 bases separated the two germline ends. CDR1 is MGHDK and CDR2 is SYGVNS in the germline V gene. The CDR3 is made up of 15 amino acids. CDR3 region: CASSESGMSYNEQFF. CDR3 DNA sequence: TGTGCCAGCAGTGAATCAGGGATGTCCTACAATGAGCAGTTCTTC.

The V call is TRBV7-8, the J call TRBJ1-1; D remains unclear. CDR3 length: 16 amino acids. V was cut by 5 bases and J by 0 bases, with 16 bases left in between. Germline V lookup: CDR1 SGHVS, CDR2 FQNEAQ. CDR3: CASSPPGAAMNTEAFF. In nucleotides, the CDR3 is TGTGCCAGCAGCCCGCCCGGCGCAGCGATGAACACTGAAGCTTTCTTT. Looking up the rest from reference TRBV7-8 and TRBJ1-1 gives the full variable domain: GAGVSQSPRYKVAKRGQDVALRCDPISGHVSLFWYQQALGQGPEFLTYFQNEAQLDKSGLPSDRFFAERPEGSVSTLKIQRTQQEDSAVYLCASSPPGAAMNTEAFFGQGTRLTVV.

On this clone itself: A read error may be the cause here, since a much bigger clone is one base away. The V gene is TRBV2, the J gene TRBJ1-1; weak D call: TRBD1 (5 bases). Germline loops: CDR1 SNHLY, CDR2 FYNNEI. The CDR3 runs 14 residues. CDR3 nucleotides: TGTGCCAGTACCGAGGAGGGGAGGGGCACTGAAGCTCTCTTT. This gives the protein CASTEEGRGTEALF.

This chain uses TRBV7-9 with TRBJ2-1, with a possible D match to TRBD1 (6 bases). Germline assignment: CDR1 SEHNR and CDR2 FQNEAQ (reference sequence). The CDR3 contains 14 residues. Between the trimmed V and J ends, which lost 5 bases and 4 bases, there was a span of 12 bases. The CDR3 sequence: CASSPATGYNEQFF. The CDR3 region has the DNA TGTGCCAGCAGCCCGGCGACAGGTTACAATGAGCAGTTCTTC.

This clone has just one count. The chain has TRBV11-2 and TRBJ2-3; TRBD2 aligns across 9 bases. Germline loops: CDR1 SGHAT, CDR2 FQNNGV. Unmatched junction bases numbered 4, after V lost 2 bases and J lost 4 bases. The CDR3 is made up of 15 amino acids. The CDR3 here is CASSLIAGESDTQYF. DNA for the CDR3: TGTGCCAGCAGCTTAATAGCGGGGGAATCAGATACGCAGTATTTT. Drawing the rest from reference TRBV11-2 and TRBJ2-3, the complete variable domain is EAGVAQSPRYKIIEKRQSVAFWCNPISGHATLYWYQQILGQGPKLLIQFQNNGVVDDSQLPKDRFSAERLKGVDSTLKIQPAKLEDSAVYLCASSLIAGESDTQYFGPGTRLTVL.

This chain uses TRBV4-1 with TRBJ1-1, with D maybe TRBD1 (6 bases). CDR3 length: 14 residues. Trimming took off 3 bases at V and 11 bases at J, with 19 bases between the two ends. Per germline, CDR1 MGHRA and CDR2 YSYEKL. CDR3 nucleotides: TGCGCCAGCAGCCAGGCAACAGGACAGCTCGGGGCTTTCTTT. Amino acid sequence: CASSQATGQLGAFF.

The chain has TRBV27 and TRBJ1-1; TRBD1 might be the D (5 bases). The germline V gene has CDR1 MNHEY and CDR2 SMNVEV (reference sequence). Trimming removed 5 bases from V and 1 base from J, with 17 bases in between. The CDR3 covers 16 residues. The CDR3 is CASSIDYRGGNTEAFF. The CDR3, as DNA: TGTGCCAGCAGTATAGATTACCGGGGGGGGAACACTGAAGCTTTCTTT.

This clone has only one observation. The rearrangement uses TRBV10-3 and TRBJ2-1; tentatively, D is TRBD1 or TRBD2 (5 bases each). Trimming took off 0 bases at V and 9 bases at J, with 6 bases between the two ends. In germline, CDR1 is ENHRY, CDR2 SYGVKD. The CDR3 is 12 residues long. The CDR3 DNA reads TGTGCCATCAGTGAGTCTGGGGGTGAGCAGTTCTTC. Translation: CAISESGGEQFF.

J is TRBJ2-1 and V is TRBV7-8; D call uncertain. This CDR3 spans 12 amino acids. Trimming cost V 2 bases and J 7 bases, with 6 bases left between them. Germline loops: CDR1 SGHVS, CDR2 FQNEAQ. CDR3 protein: CASSLLRNEQFF. DNA for the CDR3: TGTGCCAGCAGCTTACTTCGGAATGAGCAGTTCTTC.

This clone was seen just once. V gene TRBV7-8 combines with J gene TRBJ1-5; no definite D call. CDR1 is SGHVS, CDR2 FQNEAQ, per germline. The CDR3 is 12 amino acids. The V gene lost 0 bases and the J gene lost 7 bases, with 4 bases spanning the gap. CDR3 sequence: CASSLASQPQHF. CDR3 DNA sequence: TGTGCCAGCAGCTTAGCTTCCCAGCCCCAGCATTTT. Full variable domain (outside the CDR3, taken from reference TRBV7-8 and TRBJ1-5): GAGVSQSPRYKVAKRGQDVALRCDPISGHVSLFWYQQALGQGPEFLTYFQNEAQLDKSGLPSDRFFAERPEGSVSTLKIQRTQQEDSAVYLCASSLASQPQHFGDGTRLSIL.

The chain couples TRBV5-1 to TRBJ2-7, with unresolved D. The CDR3 totals 12 residues. The V end lost 0 bases, the J end lost 3 bases, and 4 bases lay between the germline ends. CDR1 SGHRS and CDR2 YFSETQ come from the germline V gene. The CDR3 spells CASSLESYEQYF. As DNA, the CDR3 is TGCGCCAGCAGCTTGGAAAGCTACGAGCAGTACTTC.

CDR3 nucleotide sequence: TGTGCCAGCAGCCTCCTGAGCACAGATACGCAGTATTTT. This gives the protein CASSLLSTDTQYF. The chain employs TRBV6-5 and TRBJ2-3; D remains unclear. V lost 6 bases to trimming and J lost 0 bases, with 7 bases between them. The CDR3 length is 13 residues. CDR1 and CDR2 from the germline V gene are MNHEY and SVGAGI.

The count of this clone is one. The V and J genes are TRBV6-4 and TRBJ1-4; no clear D gene. CDR1 is MRHNA, CDR2 SNTAGT, per germline. This CDR3 spans 15 amino acids. Trimming took 0 bases from V and 8 from J, leaving 13 bases between them. The CDR3 reads CASSDSIGVSEKLFF. The CDR3, as DNA: TGTGCCAGCAGTGACTCGATAGGCGTCTCCGAAAAACTGTTTTTT.

The rearrangement joins TRBV2 to TRBJ1-5; perhaps TRBD1 as D (6 bases). From germline, CDR1 is SNHLY and CDR2 FYNNEI. The CDR3 length is 14 residues. Trimming left V 6 bases short and J 8 bases short, with 17 bases between. Here the CDR3 reads CASRGRGVIEPQHF. The CDR3 region has the DNA TGTGCCAGCAGGGGTAGGGGGGTTATTGAGCCCCAGCATTTT.

The chain couples TRBV19 to TRBJ2-7; TRBD2 matches at 12 bases. The V and J ends lost 3 bases and 2 bases, in that order; junction bases with no gene match: 5. CDR3 length: 16 residues. The germline V gene encodes CDR1 LNHDA and CDR2 SQIVND (reference sequence). CDR3: CASSILAGGYTYEQYF. In nucleotides, the CDR3 is TGTGCCAGTAGTATTCTAGCGGGGGGGTACACCTACGAGCAGTACTTC.

This clone appeared once. The rearrangement joins TRBV7-9 to TRBJ1-2, with D perhaps matching TRBD1 (6 bases). Deletions cut 3 bases from V and 6 bases from J, with 17 bases between. The CDR3 has 15 amino acids. The germline CDR1 and CDR2 sequences are SEHNR and FQNEAQ (reference sequence). The CDR3 region is CASSFPGAGAHGYTF. The CDR3 nucleotides are TGTGCCAGCAGCTTCCCTGGGGCAGGGGCCCATGGCTACACCTTC.

V usage is TRBV11-2 and J usage is TRBJ2-7; 7 positions match TRBD2. The V segment lost 1 base and the J segment 10 bases; nucleotides outside the gene matches: 7. CDR3 size: 13 residues. Looked up from germline, CDR1 is SGHAT and CDR2 is FQNNGV. The CDR3 here is CASSLGEGREQYF. CDR3 bases: TGTGCCAGCAGCTTAGGGGAGGGAAGGGAACAGTACTTC.

V is TRBV19 and J is TRBJ2-7, with D possibly TRBD1 on 5 matching bases. V was pared by 3 bases and J by 2 bases, with 8 bases between. The V gene's germline CDR1 is LNHDA and CDR2 SQIVND (reference sequence). The CDR3 contains 13 residues. CDR3 protein: CASSIGAPYEQYF. CDR3 DNA sequence: TGTGCCAGTAGTATTGGGGCGCCCTACGAGCAGTACTTC. Combining the CDR3 with reference TRBV19 and TRBJ2-7 gives the whole variable domain DGGITQSPKYLFRKEGQNVTLSCEQNLNHDAMYWYRQDPGQGLRLIYYSQIVNDFQKGDIAEGYSVSREKKESFPLTVTSAQKNPTAFYLCASSIGAPYEQYFGPGTRLTVT.

V gene TRBV5-4 combines with J gene TRBJ2-1; TRBD2 aligns across 14 bases. This CDR3 has 17 amino acids. Germline trimming cut 3 bases from V and 0 bases from J; bases unmatched to any gene: 2. Looked up from germline, CDR1 is SGHNT and CDR2 is YYREEE (reference sequence). CDR3 loop: CASSYGTSGGSYNEQFF. The CDR3 bases are TGTGCCAGCAGCTATGGGACTAGCGGGGGCTCCTACAATGAGCAGTTCTTC.

The chain carries TRBV15 and TRBJ2-3; 7 bases are a match to TRBD2. The J segment lost 2 bases and the V segment lost 5 bases, leaving 10 bases of the junction unmatched. The CDR3 contains 16 residues. The germline gives CDR1 LNHNV, CDR2 YYDKDF (reference sequence). CDR3 sequence reads: CATSGLTLAATDTQYF. The CDR3 coding sequence is TGTGCCACCAGCGGGTTGACGCTAGCGGCCACAGATACGCAGTATTTT.